This T cell receptor (beta chain) was captured in a study of radiotherapy plus CTLA-4 blockade in lung cancer. Study-level points and caveats: TCR clones from tumors expanded in blood after radiotherapy plus ipilimumab.

Clones were read by immunoSEQ multiplex PCR, and TCRdb kept only the in-frame ones, dropping some. The table includes 100,000 or so clones, about 85% detected once. This CDR3 spans 15 amino acids. The germline CDR1 and CDR2 sequences are SGHRS and YFSETQ. J gave up 0 bases and V 3 bases, and 0 bases lay outside the gene matches. This clone was observed a single time. Its target is unknown. This receptor was obtained from a human donor with non-small cell lung cancer that progressed on radiotherapy plus ipilimumab. The chain combines TRBV5-1 with TRBJ2-3; TRBD2 matches at 11 bases. The sequencing used peripheral blood, collected from a patient treated with radiotherapy plus ipilimumab. CDR3 DNA: TGCGCCAGCAGCTCTAGCGGGGGGAGCACAGATACGCAGTATTTT. This gives the protein CASSSSGGSTDTQYF.